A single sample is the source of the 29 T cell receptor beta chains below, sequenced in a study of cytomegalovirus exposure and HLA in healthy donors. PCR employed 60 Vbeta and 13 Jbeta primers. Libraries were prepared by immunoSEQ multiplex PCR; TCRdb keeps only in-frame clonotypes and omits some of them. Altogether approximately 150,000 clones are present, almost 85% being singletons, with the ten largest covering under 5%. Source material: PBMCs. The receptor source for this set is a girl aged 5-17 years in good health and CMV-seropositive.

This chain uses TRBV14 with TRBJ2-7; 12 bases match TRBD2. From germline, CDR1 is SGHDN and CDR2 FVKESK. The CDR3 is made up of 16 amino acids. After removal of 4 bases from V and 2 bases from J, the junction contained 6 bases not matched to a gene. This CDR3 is CASSLPGLAGPYEQYF. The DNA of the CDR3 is TGTGCCAGCAGCCTACCCGGACTAGCGGGGCCCTACGAGCAGTACTTC.

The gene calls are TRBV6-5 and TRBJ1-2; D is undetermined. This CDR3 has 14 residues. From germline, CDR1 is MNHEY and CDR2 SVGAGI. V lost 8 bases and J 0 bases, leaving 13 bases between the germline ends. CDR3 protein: CASLSYGANYGYTF. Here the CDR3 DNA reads TGTGCCAGCCTTTCTTACGGAGCTAACTATGGCTACACCTTC.

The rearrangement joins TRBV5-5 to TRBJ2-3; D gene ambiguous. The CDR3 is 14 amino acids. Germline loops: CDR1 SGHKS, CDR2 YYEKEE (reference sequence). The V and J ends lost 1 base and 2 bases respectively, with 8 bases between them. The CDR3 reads CASSLLADTDTQYF. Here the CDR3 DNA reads TGTGCCAGCAGCTTGTTGGCTGACACAGATACGCAGTATTTT. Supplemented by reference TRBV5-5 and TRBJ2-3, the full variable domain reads DAGVTQSPTHLIKTRGQQVTLRCSPISGHKSVSWYQQVLGQGPQFIFQYYEKEERGRGNFPDRFSARQFPNYSSELNVNALLLGDSALYLCASSLLADTDTQYFGPGTRLTVL.

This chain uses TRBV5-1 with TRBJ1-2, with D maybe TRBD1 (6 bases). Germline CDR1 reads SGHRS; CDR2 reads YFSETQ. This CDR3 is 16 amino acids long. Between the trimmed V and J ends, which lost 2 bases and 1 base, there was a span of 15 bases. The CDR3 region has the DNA TGCGCCAGCAGCTTCCGACAGGCACGCTTTAACTATGGCTACACCTTC. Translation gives CASSFRQARFNYGYTF.

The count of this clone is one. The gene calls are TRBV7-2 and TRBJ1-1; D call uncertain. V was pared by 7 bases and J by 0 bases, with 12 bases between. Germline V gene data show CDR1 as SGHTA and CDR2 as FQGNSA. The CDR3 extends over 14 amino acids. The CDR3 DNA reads TGTGCCAGCACTTCCCCTTACATGAACACTGAAGCTTTCTTT. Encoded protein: CASTSPYMNTEAFF.

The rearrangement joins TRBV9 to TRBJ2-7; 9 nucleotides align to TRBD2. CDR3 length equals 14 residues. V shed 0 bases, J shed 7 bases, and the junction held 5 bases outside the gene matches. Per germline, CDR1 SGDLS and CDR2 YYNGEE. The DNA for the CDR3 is TGTGCCAGCAGCGTAGTGGGGACTAGCAGGGAGCAGTACTTC. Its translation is CASSVVGTSREQYF.

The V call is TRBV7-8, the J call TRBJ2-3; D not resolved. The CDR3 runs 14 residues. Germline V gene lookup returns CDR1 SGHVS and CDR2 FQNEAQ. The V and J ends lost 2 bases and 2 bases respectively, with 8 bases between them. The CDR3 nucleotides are TGTGCCAGCAGCTTATTCCAAGCCACAGATACGCAGTATTTT. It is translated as CASSLFQATDTQYF.

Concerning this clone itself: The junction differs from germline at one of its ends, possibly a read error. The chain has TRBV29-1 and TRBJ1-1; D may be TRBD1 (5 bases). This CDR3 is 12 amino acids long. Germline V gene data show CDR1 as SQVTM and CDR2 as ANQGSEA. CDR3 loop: CSGIRGNIEAFF. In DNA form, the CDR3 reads TGCAGCGGTATCCGGGGGAACATTGAAGCTTTCTTT.

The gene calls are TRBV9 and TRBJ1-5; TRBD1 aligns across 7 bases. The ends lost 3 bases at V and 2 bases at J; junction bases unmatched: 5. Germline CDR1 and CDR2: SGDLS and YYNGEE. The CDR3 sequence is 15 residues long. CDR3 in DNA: TGTGCCAGCAGCGCAACAGGGGCCCGCAATCAGCCCCAGCATTTT. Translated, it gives CASSATGARNQPQHF.

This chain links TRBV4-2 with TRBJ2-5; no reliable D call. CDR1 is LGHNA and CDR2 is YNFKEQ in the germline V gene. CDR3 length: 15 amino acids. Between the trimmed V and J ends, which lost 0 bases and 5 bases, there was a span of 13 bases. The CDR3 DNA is TGTGCCAGCAGCCAAGAGGTCGGCGGAGTGGAGACCCAGTACTTC. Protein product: CASSQEVGGVETQYF.

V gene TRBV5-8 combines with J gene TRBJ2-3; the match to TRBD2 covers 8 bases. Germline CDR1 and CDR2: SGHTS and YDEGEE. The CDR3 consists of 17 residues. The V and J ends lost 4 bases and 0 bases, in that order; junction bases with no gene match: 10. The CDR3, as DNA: TGTGCCAGCAGCCCAAACCGGGGGGGACTTAGCACAGATACGCAGTATTTT. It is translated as CASSPNRGGLSTDTQYF.

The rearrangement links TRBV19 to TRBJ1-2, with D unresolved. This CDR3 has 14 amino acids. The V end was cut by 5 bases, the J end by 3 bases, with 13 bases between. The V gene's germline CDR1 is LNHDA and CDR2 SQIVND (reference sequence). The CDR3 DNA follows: TGTGCCAGTAGTTCAGTTCTACGGGACTATGGCTACACCTTC. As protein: CASSSVLRDYGYTF.

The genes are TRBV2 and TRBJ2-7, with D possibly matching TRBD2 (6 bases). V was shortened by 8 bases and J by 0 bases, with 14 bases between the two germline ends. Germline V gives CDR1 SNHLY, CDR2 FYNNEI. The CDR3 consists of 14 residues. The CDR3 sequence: CASGAEEGSYEQYF. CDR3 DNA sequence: TGTGCCAGCGGGGCGGAGGAGGGCTCCTACGAGCAGTACTTC.

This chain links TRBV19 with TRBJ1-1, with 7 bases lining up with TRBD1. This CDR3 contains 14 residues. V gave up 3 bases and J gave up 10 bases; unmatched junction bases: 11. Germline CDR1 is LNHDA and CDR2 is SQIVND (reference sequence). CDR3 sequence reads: CASSIRGPLKGAFF. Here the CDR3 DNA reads TGTGCCAGTAGTATTAGGGGGCCCTTGAAGGGAGCTTTCTTT.

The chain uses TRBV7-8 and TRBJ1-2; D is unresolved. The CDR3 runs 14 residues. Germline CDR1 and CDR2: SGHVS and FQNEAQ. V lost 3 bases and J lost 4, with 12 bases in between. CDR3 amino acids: CASSFRPEPYGYTF. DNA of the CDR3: TGTGCCAGCAGCTTTCGTCCTGAGCCCTATGGCTACACCTTC. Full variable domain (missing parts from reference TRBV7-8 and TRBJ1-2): GAGVSQSPRYKVAKRGQDVALRCDPISGHVSLFWYQQALGQGPEFLTYFQNEAQLDKSGLPSDRFFAERPEGSVSTLKIQRTQQEDSAVYLCASSFRPEPYGYTFGSGTRLTVV.

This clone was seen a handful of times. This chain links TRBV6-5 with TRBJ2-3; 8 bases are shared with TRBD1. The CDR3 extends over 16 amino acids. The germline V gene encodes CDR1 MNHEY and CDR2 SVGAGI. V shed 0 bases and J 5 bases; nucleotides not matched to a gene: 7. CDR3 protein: CASSYSAQGAEDTQYF. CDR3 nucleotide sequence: TGTGCCAGCAGTTACTCCGCGCAGGGGGCGGAAGATACGCAGTATTTT.

The CDR3 DNA sequence: TGCGCCAGCAGCCAAAAGAACGCCAGACAGGCAACTAATGAAAAACTGTTTTTT. This translates into CASSQKNARQATNEKLFF. The rearrangement links TRBV4-1 to TRBJ1-4; weak D call: TRBD1 (6 bases). The CDR3 has 18 amino acids. V was clipped by 2 bases and J by 0 bases, with 16 bases between them. Germline V gives CDR1 MGHRA, CDR2 YSYEKL.

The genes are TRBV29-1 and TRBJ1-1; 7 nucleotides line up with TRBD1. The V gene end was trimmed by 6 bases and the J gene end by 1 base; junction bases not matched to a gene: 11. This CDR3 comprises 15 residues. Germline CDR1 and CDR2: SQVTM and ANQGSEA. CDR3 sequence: CSVVRAGGRNTEAFF. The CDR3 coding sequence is TGCAGCGTGGTTAGGGCAGGGGGAAGGAACACTGAAGCTTTCTTT.

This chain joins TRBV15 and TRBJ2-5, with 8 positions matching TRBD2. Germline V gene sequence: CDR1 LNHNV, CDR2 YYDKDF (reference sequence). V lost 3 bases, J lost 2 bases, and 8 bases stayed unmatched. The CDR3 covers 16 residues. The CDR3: CATSSRVAGRQETQYF. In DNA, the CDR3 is TGTGCCACCAGCAGTAGGGTAGCGGGGAGACAAGAGACCCAGTACTTC.

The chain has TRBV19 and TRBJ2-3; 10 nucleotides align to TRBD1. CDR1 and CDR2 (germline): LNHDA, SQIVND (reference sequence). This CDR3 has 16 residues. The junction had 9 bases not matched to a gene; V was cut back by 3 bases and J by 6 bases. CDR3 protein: CASSMTGTGAQDTQYF. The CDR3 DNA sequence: TGTGCCAGTAGTATGACCGGGACAGGGGCCCAGGATACGCAGTATTTT.

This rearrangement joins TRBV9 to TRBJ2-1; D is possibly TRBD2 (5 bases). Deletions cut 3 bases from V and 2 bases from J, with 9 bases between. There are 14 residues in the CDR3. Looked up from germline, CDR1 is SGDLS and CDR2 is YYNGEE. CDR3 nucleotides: TGTGCCAGCAGCGGAGCGGTTCCCTACAATGAGCAGTTCTTC. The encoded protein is CASSGAVPYNEQFF.

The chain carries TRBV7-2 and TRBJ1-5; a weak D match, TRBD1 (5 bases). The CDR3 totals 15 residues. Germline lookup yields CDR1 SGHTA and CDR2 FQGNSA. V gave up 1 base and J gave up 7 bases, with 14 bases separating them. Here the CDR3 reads CASSLDLRGGQPQHF. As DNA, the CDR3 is TGTGCCAGCAGCTTAGATTTAAGGGGAGGCCAGCCCCAGCATTTT.

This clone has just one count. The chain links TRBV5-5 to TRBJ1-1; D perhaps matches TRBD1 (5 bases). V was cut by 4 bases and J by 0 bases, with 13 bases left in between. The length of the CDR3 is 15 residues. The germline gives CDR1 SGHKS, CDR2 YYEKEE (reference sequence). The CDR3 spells CASSRQLELNTEAFF. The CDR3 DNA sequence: TGTGCCAGCAGCCGACAGTTAGAATTGAACACTGAAGCTTTCTTT.

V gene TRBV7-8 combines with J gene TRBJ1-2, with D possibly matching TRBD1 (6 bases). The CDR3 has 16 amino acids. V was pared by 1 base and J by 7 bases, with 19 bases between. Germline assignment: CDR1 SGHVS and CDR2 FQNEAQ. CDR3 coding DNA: TGTGCCAGCAGCTTAGATCGGGGCAGGGGCGGGAGTGGCTACACCTTC. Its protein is CASSLDRGRGGSGYTF.

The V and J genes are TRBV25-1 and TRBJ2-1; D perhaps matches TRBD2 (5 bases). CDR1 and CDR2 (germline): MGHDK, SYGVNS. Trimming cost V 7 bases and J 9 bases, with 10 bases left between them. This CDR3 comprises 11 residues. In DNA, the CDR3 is TGTGCCAGCATTCTTGGGAGTGAGCAGTTCTTC. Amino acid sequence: CASILGSEQFF.

CDR3 region: CASRLDRGGYSPLHF. As DNA, the CDR3 is TGTGCCAGCAGATTAGACAGGGGTGGGTATTCACCCCTCCACTTT. V is TRBV6-5 and J is TRBJ1-6, with 8 positions matching TRBD1. The CDR3 is 15 residues long. CDR1 and CDR2 from the germline V gene are MNHEY and SVGAGI. Losses at the gene ends were 6 bases for V and 8 bases for J; bases not matched to a gene: 9.

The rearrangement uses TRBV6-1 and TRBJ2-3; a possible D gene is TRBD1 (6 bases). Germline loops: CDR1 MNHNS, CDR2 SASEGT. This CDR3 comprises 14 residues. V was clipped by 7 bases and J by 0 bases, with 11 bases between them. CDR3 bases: TGTGCCAGCAACCCGGGACAAAGCACAGATACGCAGTATTTT. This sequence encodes CASNPGQSTDTQYF.

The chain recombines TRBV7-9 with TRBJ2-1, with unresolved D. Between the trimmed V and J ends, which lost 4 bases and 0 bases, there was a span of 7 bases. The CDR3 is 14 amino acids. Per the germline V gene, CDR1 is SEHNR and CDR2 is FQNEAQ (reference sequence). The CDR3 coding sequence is TGTGCCAGCAGCTCCTCTAGCTCCTACAATGAGCAGTTCTTC. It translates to CASSSSSSYNEQFF.

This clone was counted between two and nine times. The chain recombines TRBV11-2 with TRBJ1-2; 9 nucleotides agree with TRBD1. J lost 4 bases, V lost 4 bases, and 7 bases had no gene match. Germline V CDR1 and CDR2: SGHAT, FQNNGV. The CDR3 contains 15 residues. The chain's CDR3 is CASSSYRGRFYGYTF. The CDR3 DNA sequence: TGTGCCAGCAGCTCCTACAGGGGGCGATTCTATGGCTACACCTTC. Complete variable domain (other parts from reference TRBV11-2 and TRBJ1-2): EAGVAQSPRYKIIEKRQSVAFWCNPISGHATLYWYQQILGQGPKLLIQFQNNGVVDDSQLPKDRFSAERLKGVDSTLKIQPAKLEDSAVYLCASSSYRGRFYGYTFGSGTRLTVV.